Detailed here is one TCR beta chain. Germline CDR1 and CDR2: SNHLY and FYNNEI. The V end was cut by 9 bases, the J end by 1 base, with 16 bases between. The CDR3 runs to 14 residues. These data belong to a study of long-term antiretroviral therapy in people with HIV. HIV-positive participants all received treatment in the United States. They ran version v3.0 of the immunoSEQ assay at survey level. The assay was immunoSEQ multiplex PCR, and TCRdb's table has in-frame clones only and misses some. The sample yields roughly 14,000 clones, 76% seen once. The sequenced sample was unsorted PBMCs, obtained 3.1 years after starting antiretroviral therapy. The sequence was collected from a man between 35 and 55 years old with HIV. The V call is TRBV2, the J call TRBJ2-7; TRBD1 is a possible D gene (6 bases). The CDR3 nucleotides are TGTGCCAGTTCTCGTGGGACATCATCCTACGAGCAGTACTTC. It yields the protein CASSRGTSSYEQYF.